Sequencing of this T cell receptor (beta chain) was carried out in a study of blood T cell repertoires in COVID-19. Study as a whole: Acute and convalescent COVID-19 samples came from the United States, Italy and Spain. Nucleic acid was either cDNA or gDNA, and it came from T cells, B-cell-depleted T cells, or PBMCs.

Per the original data handling: Using reference gene primer amplification, nucleated cell counts were estimated. The method was immunoSEQ multiplex PCR; TCRdb's version includes in-frame clones alone and lacks a portion of them. Clone size and the V and J calls come from that table; the DNA yielded D and trimming. The repertoire holds 190,000 or so clones, with about nine tenths as singletons. CDR3 size: 13 residues. Germline loops: CDR1 SGHTA, CDR2 FQGNSA. With 5 bases removed from V and 2 bases from J, the gap between germline ends came to 8 bases. The sequenced sample was peripheral blood. The origin of this receptor is a woman in her sixties or seventies with acute or convalescent COVID-19. This chain joins TRBV7-2 and TRBJ2-3; no definite D call. DNA of the CDR3: TGTGCCAGCAGCCGAATGGCCACAGATACGCAGTATTTT. Translated, it gives CASSRMATDTQYF.